The clone carrying this T cell receptor beta chain was observed a single time. The record originates from a study of blood T cell repertoires in COVID-19. Study context: PBMCs, B-cell-depleted T cells, or T cells were the source of the cDNA or gDNA that made up the material.

In the original processing: It was from reference gene primer amplification that nucleated cell counts were estimated. Measured with immunoSEQ multiplex PCR; TCRdb has only the in-frame clones, and not every one. V and J calls and clone size are given by that table; D and trimming were obtained from the DNA. Among about 190,000 clones listed, about four fifths were seen once. Trimming removed 11 bases at V and 7 bases at J, with 12 bases between. Germline CDR1 MNHEY, CDR2 SVGAGI. The length of the CDR3 is 11 residues. In Seattle, patients joined the study during active infection and were tracked longitudinally.

This clonotype was obtained from a woman aged 60-70 years with COVID-19, enrolled during active disease. The sample consisted of peripheral blood. The chain couples TRBV6-5 to TRBJ1-5; D possibly corresponds to TRBD1 (6 bases). CDR3 bases: TGTGCCGCAGGGGTTGGGCAGCCCCAGCATTTT. Its translation: CAAGVGQPQHF.